This TCR beta chain was obtained from a study of early T cells in non-severe SARS-CoV-2 infection. General study findings and limits: VDJdb matching, biased toward anti-spike CD8 responses, missed private and CD4 specificities.

In regard to this clonotype: The antigen is not known.

MiXCR was run by TCRdb on the 5' RACE reads, yielding one entry per CDR3 protein. The sample includes approximately 71,000 distinct CDR3 sequences, around 12% of them seen just once. This CDR3 comprises 12 residues. The trim removed 0 bases at V and 13 bases at J, leaving 5 bases unmatched. Germline V gives CDR1 SNHLY, CDR2 FYNNEI. This sequence was found in an adult who was a healthcare worker with PCR-confirmed SARS-CoV-2 infection or an uninfected control (not recorded which). The sequences come from whole blood, collected at baseline. The rearrangement uses TRBV2 and TRBJ2-5, with 7 bases aligning to TRBD1. CDR3 nucleotides: TGTGCCAGCAGTGAAGCGGAGAGACAGGGGTACTTC. This codes for CASSEAERQGYF.